This T cell receptor (beta chain) was observed in a study of blood T cell repertoires in COVID-19. This clone was observed a few times. Measured with immunoSEQ multiplex PCR; TCRdb has only the in-frame clones, and not every one. This table has about 200,000 clones, more than 75% appearing once. Trimming pared 10 bases from V and 4 bases from J, leaving 11 bases between. From germline, CDR1 is LNHDA and CDR2 SQIVND (reference sequence). The CDR3 loop spans 12 amino acids. Sequencing was performed on peripheral blood. The sequence was obtained from a woman in her thirties or forties with COVID-19, enrolled during active disease. The chain employs TRBV19 and TRBJ1-5; possible D gene TRBD1, 6 bases. The CDR3 nucleotides read TGTGCCACCAACACAGGGAATCAGCCCCAGCATTTT. This codes for CATNTGNQPQHF.